What follows are 14 T cell receptor beta chains derived from one specimen sequenced in a study of blood T cell repertoires in COVID-19 (TCRdb year 2020). The library was prepared using the immunoSEQ multiplex PCR assay. Held by TCRdb, this immuneACCESS table contains in-frame sequences only and omits some clones. Under half of the omission traces to an unresolved V gene where checked; the cause of the rest is unknown. Here the sample has around 170,000 clones; 80% to 90% occur a single time. Around 15% of the sample is held by the ten biggest clonotypes. The specimen was peripheral blood. These receptors all stem from a man in his thirties or forties with active or convalescent COVID-19.

CDR3 in amino acids: CASTYDFDSPLHF. The CDR3 bases are TGTGCCAGCACTTATGACTTCGATTCACCCCTCCACTTT. This sequence joins TRBV2 and TRBJ1-6; D gene unclear. Trimming shortened V by 7 bases and J by 8 bases, and 12 bases separated the two germline ends. CDR1 and CDR2 (germline): SNHLY, FYNNEI. The length of the CDR3 is 13 residues.

This clone was seen a single time. This chain uses TRBV5-8 with TRBJ2-1, with 9 bases that match TRBD1. Trimming cost V 6 bases and J 8 bases; bases outside gene matches: 15. Germline CDR1 reads SGHTS; CDR2 reads YDEGEE. The CDR3 sequence is 16 residues long. DNA of the CDR3: TGTGCCAGCATCGTACAGCCCGGGACAGGGAACCATGAGCAGTTCTTC. Translation: CASIVQPGTGNHEQFF.

CDR3 residues: CASSGTGVQTQYF. The CDR3, as DNA: TGTGCCAGTAGTGGGACAGGGGTGCAGACCCAGTACTTC. The genes are TRBV19 and TRBJ2-5, with 10 bases identical to TRBD1. The junction had 3 bases not matched to a gene; V was cut back by 5 bases and J by 6 bases. The CDR3 has 13 residues. From germline, CDR1 is LNHDA and CDR2 SQIVND (reference sequence).

This clone was seen only a few times. The chain carries TRBV4-3 and TRBJ1-1; no reliable D call. V lost 6 bases and J 6 bases, leaving 23 bases between the germline ends. This CDR3 region has 16 residues. Per germline, CDR1 LGHNA and CDR2 YSLEER. The CDR3 DNA follows: TGCGCCAGCAGTCGGTCTACTGGCAGCGAGGCCGCTGAAGCTTTCTTT. Protein: CASSRSTGSEAAEAFF.

The rearrangement links TRBV19 to TRBJ2-3; 11 bases are shared with TRBD2. In germline, CDR1 is LNHDA, CDR2 SQIVND (reference sequence). This CDR3 contains 16 residues. Losses at the gene ends were 8 bases for V and 4 bases for J; bases not matched to a gene: 11. Here the CDR3 reads CASSNSLAGGADTQYF. In DNA, the CDR3 is TGTGCCAGTTCGAACTCGCTAGCGGGAGGAGCAGATACGCAGTATTTT.

The rearrangement links TRBV30 to TRBJ2-1; TRBD2 matches at 10 bases. Germline assignment: CDR1 GTSNPN and CDR2 SVGIG (reference sequence). CDR3 length equals 15 residues. J gave up 9 bases and V 0 bases, and 8 bases lay outside the gene matches. The CDR3 coding sequence is TGTGCCTGGAGTGTGGCTAGCGGGAGTGGAAGTGAGCAGTTCTTC. Translation: CAWSVASGSGSEQFF.

The chain employs TRBV11-3 and TRBJ1-2; D uncertain. V shed 5 bases and J shed 5 bases, with 18 bases lying between them. Looked up from germline, CDR1 is SGHNT and CDR2 is YENEEA. The CDR3 consists of 15 residues. This CDR3 reads CASSRSAGMEYGYTF. The CDR3, as DNA: TGTGCCAGCAGCCGGAGCGCGGGAATGGAATATGGCTACACCTTC.

The rearrangement uses TRBV2 and TRBJ1-5; D perhaps matches TRBD1 (5 bases). Trimming stripped 6 bases from V and 4 bases from J, with 13 bases between. This CDR3 has 14 amino acids. Per the germline V gene, CDR1 is SNHLY and CDR2 is FYNNEI. Here the CDR3 reads CASRRGGINQPQHF. DNA of the CDR3: TGTGCCAGCAGGCGGGGGGGTATTAATCAGCCCCAGCATTTT.

This clone was observed a handful of times. The J gene is TRBJ1-2, the V gene TRBV19; the D is unclear. Germline loops: CDR1 LNHDA, CDR2 SQIVND (reference sequence). V dropped 5 bases and J dropped 4 bases, with 8 bases sitting between them. This CDR3 has 12 residues. The CDR3 coding sequence is TGTGCCAGTAGTTCCACTGTCTATGGCTACACCTTC. Protein sequence: CASSSTVYGYTF. The whole variable domain, filled in from reference TRBV19 and TRBJ1-2, reads DGGITQSPKYLFRKEGQNVTLSCEQNLNHDAMYWYRQDPGQGLRLIYYSQIVNDFQKGDIAEGYSVSREKKESFPLTVTSAQKNPTAFYLCASSSTVYGYTFGSGTRLTVV.

This chain joins TRBV3-1 (or the pseudogene TRBV3-2) and TRBJ1-3; 9 positions match TRBD1. With 4 bases clipped from V and 4 bases from J, the junction kept 2 bases outside the gene matches. Germline CDR1 is LGHDT and CDR2 is YNNKEL (reference sequence). CDR3 length: 14 residues. CDR3 in amino acids: CASSRQGVGNTIYF. CDR3 sequence (DNA): TGTGCCAGCAGCCGACAGGGGGTAGGAAACACCATATATTTT.

In this sample, this clone turned up a few times. The CDR3 here is CASSETRTGDYGYTF. The CDR3 bases are TGCGCCAGCAGTGAGACCCGGACAGGGGACTATGGCTACACCTTC. The gene calls are TRBV10-2 and TRBJ1-2; 9 bases align to TRBD1. The CDR3 length is 15 residues. The trim removed 2 bases at V and 3 bases at J, leaving 4 bases unmatched. Germline lookup yields CDR1 WSHSY and CDR2 SAAADI.

This sequence joins TRBV24-1 and TRBJ2-1; 7 bases are shared with TRBD2. J gave up 1 base and V 5 bases, and 7 bases lay outside the gene matches. CDR1 is KGHDR, CDR2 SFDVKD, per germline. This CDR3 region has 16 residues. The CDR3 nucleotides read TGTGCCACCAGTGCCGGAAGCGGGGAATCCTACAATGAGCAGTTCTTC. Protein: CATSAGSGESYNEQFF.

This clone was recorded only once. The chain couples TRBV12-5 to TRBJ2-5; tentative D call: TRBD2 (8 bases). Looked up from germline, CDR1 is LGHNT and CDR2 is FRNRAP. Trimming pared 5 bases from V and 3 bases from J, leaving 13 bases between. The CDR3 has 14 amino acids. CDR3 sequence: CASGPGGGEETQYF. The CDR3 DNA reads TGTGCTAGTGGTCCGGGAGGGGGCGAAGAGACCCAGTACTTC.

This chain joins TRBV6-5 and TRBJ2-1; TRBD1 matches at 10 bases. The V gene's germline CDR1 is MNHEY and CDR2 SVGAGI. The CDR3 sequence is 15 residues long. With V trimmed by 8 bases and J by 5 bases, 9 bases remained unmatched. CDR3 amino acids: CASGGTGAGNNEQFF. CDR3 coding DNA: TGTGCCAGCGGGGGGACAGGGGCGGGGAACAATGAGCAGTTCTTC.